Below, 2 T cell receptor beta chains from the same sample are listed, as sequenced in a study of blood T cells in healthy people across ages. Primed by a sample-barcoded 5' primer and a J-beta primer mix, a second PCR proceeded for roughly 7 to 11 cycles. TCRdb passed the 5' RACE reads through MiXCR, listing each CDR3 protein once. The repertoire holds about 1.6 million distinct CDR3 sequences, roughly 32% seen once, with roughly 12% in the top ten. Sample: blood. These receptors were taken from a woman in her twenties or thirties in good health.

This clonotype was detected a few times. This rearrangement joins TRBV4-2 to TRBJ2-3, with D unresolved. Per germline, CDR1 LGHNA and CDR2 YNFKEQ. V was trimmed by 3 bases and J by 4 bases, leaving 8 bases between them. The CDR3 is 13 amino acids. The CDR3 nucleotides are TGTGCCAGCAGCCAGCACAACGCAGATACGCAGTATTTT. Protein: CASSQHNADTQYF.

The genes are TRBV7-9 and TRBJ2-7, with a possible D match to TRBD2 (5 bases). With 5 bases removed from V and 2 bases from J, the gap between germline ends came to 13 bases. The CDR3 extends over 14 amino acids. Germline V CDR1 and CDR2: SEHNR, FQNEAQ (reference sequence). The CDR3 spells CASSANGEPYEQYF. The CDR3 DNA reads as TGTGCCAGCAGCGCAAACGGGGAGCCCTACGAGCAGTACTTC.